This T cell receptor beta chain came from a study of patients and donors after allogeneic stem cell transplantation. This clonotype was found a few times. TCRdb reprocessed the RT-PCR reads via MiXCR and lists one record per CDR3 protein. This table holds more than 850,000 distinct CDR3 sequences, roughly 17% found once. CDR3 length equals 15 residues. V was trimmed by 6 bases and J by 5 bases, leaving 19 bases between them. Source material: blood, either unsorted or a sorted T cell fraction (not recorded which). This clonotype was obtained from a human donor who was either an allogeneic HSCT recipient or a stem cell or donor lymphocyte infusion donor (not recorded which). It is not recorded whose cells these are; they may come from a transplant donor. This chain connects TRBV12-3 or TRBV12-4 to TRBJ1-2; the D gene is possibly TRBD1 (5 bases). The CDR3 region is CASSPGAFISYGYTF. As DNA, the CDR3 is TGTGCCAGCAGCCCCGGGGCGTTCATTTCTTATGGCTACACCTTC.